Listed below are T cell receptor beta chains from one sample, sequenced in a study of blood T cell repertoires in COVID-19. Here immunoSEQ multiplex PCR was the method, and the copy in TCRdb shows in-frame clones only, minus some. The data contain some 65,000 clones, 74% of them singletons. The material sequenced was peripheral blood. Receptors were obtained from an elderly woman with acute or convalescent COVID-19. Both conserved end residues are part of each CDR3. A D gene is named only where the DNA matches it firmly. Size is stated for part of the rows, as once, few or many counts, or as a class when the clone is expanded.

v_call,d_call,clone_size,j_call,cdr3_nt,cdr3_aa
TRBV9,TRBD2,few,TRBJ2-1,TGTGCCAGCAGTTACGGACTAGCGGGCGCCAATGAGCAGTTCTTC,CASSYGLAGANEQFF
TRBV19,TRBD1,NA,TRBJ1-5,TGTGCCAGTAGTATAGATTCAGGACAGGTTAATCAGCCCCAGCATTTT,CASSIDSGQVNQPQHF
TRBV28,NA,few,TRBJ2-7,TGTGCCAGCAGTTTAAACAGTCCCTACGAGCAGTACTTC,CASSLNSPYEQYF
TRBV6-6,TRBD1,NA,TRBJ2-5,TGTGCCAGCAGTCAACCGACAGGGTTGGCGGGTGGGGTAGGAGAGACCCAGTACTTC,CASSQPTGLAGGVGETQYF
TRBV7-2,TRBD2,NA,TRBJ2-1,TGTGCCAGCAGCTTGGGTCTAGCGGGAGGCAACGAGCAGTTCTTC,CASSLGLAGGNEQFF
TRBV19,NA,NA,TRBJ1-5,TGTGCCAGTAGTATAGTCATCCAGAATCAGCCCCAGCATTTT,CASSIVIQNQPQHF
TRBV19,TRBD1,NA,TRBJ1-4,TGTGCCAGTAGTGTAACAGGGGTGATGGGTTCTAATGAAAAACTGTTTTTT,CASSVTGVMGSNEKLFF
TRBV11-2,TRBD2,NA,TRBJ2-5,TGTGCCAGCAGCTTCGGACTAGAGGGGACCCAGTACTTC,CASSFGLEGTQYF
TRBV6-6,TRBD2,NA,TRBJ2-7,TGTGCCAGCAGCTCTAGCGGGAGGTCCTACGAGCAGTACTTC,CASSSSGRSYEQYF
TRBV4-3,NA,NA,TRBJ1-2,TGCGCCAGCAGCCAACAGTACAGGGAAGCGGGCTACACCTTC,CASSQQYREAGYTF